This TCR beta chain was retrieved from a study of T cells after yellow fever vaccination. They built TCR cDNA with 5'RACE template switching, a step that put in a universal primer site and UMIs. TCRdb re-analysed the 5' RACE reads in MiXCR, keeping a single row per CDR3 protein. The sample holds about 240,000 distinct CDR3 sequences, about 7% seen once. This sequence was found in a man younger than 45 who received the YFV17D yellow fever vaccine. The sequencing used CD4+ T cells sorted from PBMCs, collected 15 days after the yellow fever booster vaccination.

This CDR3 reads CASSQGQINEKLFF. For the CDR3, the DNA is TGTGCCAGCAGCCAGGGACAGATTAATGAAAAACTGTTTTTT. This chain links TRBV3-1 with TRBJ1-4; 7 bases are a match to TRBD1. The CDR3 consists of 14 residues. The V and J ends lost 3 bases and 4 bases, in that order; junction bases with no gene match: 2. Germline values: CDR1 LGHDT, CDR2 YNNKEL (reference sequence).